This T cell receptor (beta chain) came from a study of blood T cells in healthy people across ages. This clonotype appeared once. V was pared by 6 bases and J by 1 base, with 27 bases between. Germline CDR1 is SGHTA and CDR2 is FQGNSA. The length of the CDR3 is 19 residues. A second PCR, run for roughly 7 to 11 cycles, used a sample-barcoded 5' primer plus a J-beta primer mix. TCRdb used MiXCR to reprocess the 5' RACE reads, holding one entry per CDR3 protein. The data show some 930,000 distinct CDR3 sequences, with approximately 32% seen just once and about a tenth held by the top ten. The sample also formed part of further work on T cells of mothers and their children.

This chain joins TRBV7-2 and TRBJ2-5, with a tentative D call TRBD1 (7 bases). The sequence was collected from a woman aged 40-49 years in good health. Sequencing input: blood. This CDR3 reads CASRKYGGQGVRSQETQYF. The CDR3 nucleotides are TGTGCCAGCAGAAAATATGGAGGGCAGGGGGTTCGGAGCCAAGAGACCCAGTACTTC.